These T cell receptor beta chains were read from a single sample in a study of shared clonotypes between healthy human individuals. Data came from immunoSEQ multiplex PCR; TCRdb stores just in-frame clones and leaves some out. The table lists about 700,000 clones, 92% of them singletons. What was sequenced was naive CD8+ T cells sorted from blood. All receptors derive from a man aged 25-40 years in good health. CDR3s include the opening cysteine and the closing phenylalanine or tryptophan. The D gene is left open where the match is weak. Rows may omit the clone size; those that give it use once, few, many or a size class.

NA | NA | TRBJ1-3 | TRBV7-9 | TGTGCCACTCGGGACGACGAGGGGCCAACCTCTGGAAACACCATATATTTT | CATRDDEGPTSGNTIYF
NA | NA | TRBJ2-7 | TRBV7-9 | TGTGCCAGCAGCTTATCCCTCGGGGGGCAGGGGGAAGAGCAGTACTTC | CASSLSLGGQGEEQYF
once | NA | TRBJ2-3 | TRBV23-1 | TGCGCCAGCAGGGCTATGGGGCACACAGATACGCAGTATTTT | CASRAMGHTDTQYF
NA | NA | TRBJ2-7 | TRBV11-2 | TGTGCCAGCAGCTTAGCACTTGGCCACGAGCAGTACTTC | CASSLALGHEQYF
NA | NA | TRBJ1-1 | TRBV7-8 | TGTGCCAGCAGCTTTTCGAGGGCAGGGACTGAAGCTTTCTTT | CASSFSRAGTEAFF
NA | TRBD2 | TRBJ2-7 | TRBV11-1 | TGTGCCAGCAGCTTTTTGTCTAGCGGGAGTAACGAGCAGTACTTC | CASSFLSSGSNEQYF
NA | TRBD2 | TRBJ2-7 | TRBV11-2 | TGTGCCAGCAGCTTAGGACTAGCGGGAGGACTATACGAGCAGTACTTC | CASSLGLAGGLYEQYF
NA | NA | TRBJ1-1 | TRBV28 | TGTGCCAGCAGTTTAACACGGGCGGCCACTGAAGCTTTCTTT | CASSLTRAATEAFF
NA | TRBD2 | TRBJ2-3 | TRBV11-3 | TGTGCCAGCAGCTTACAATGGGAGTCGGCGGGAGTGGCAGATACGCAGTATTTT | CASSLQWESAGVADTQYF
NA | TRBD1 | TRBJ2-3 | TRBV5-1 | TGCGCCAGCAGCTTCGGACAGGGTAGCACAGATACGCAGTATTTT | CASSFGQGSTDTQYF
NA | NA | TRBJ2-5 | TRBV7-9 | TGTGCCAGCAGCTCCTCAGGACAAGAGACCCAGTACTTC | CASSSSGQETQYF
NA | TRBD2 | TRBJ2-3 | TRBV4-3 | TGCGCCAGCAGACTTCTAGCGGGAGGCACAGATACGCAGTATTTT | CASRLLAGGTDTQYF